The present entry profiles one T cell receptor (beta chain) with its context. Sequencing used immunoSEQ multiplex PCR; TCRdb keeps in-frame clones, though not all of them. The table records approximately 150,000 clones, 79% of them present only once. J lost 7 bases, V lost 2 bases, and 6 bases had no gene match. Per germline, CDR1 LNHDA and CDR2 SQIVND (reference sequence). The CDR3 contains 16 residues. The data derive from a study of blood T cell repertoires in COVID-19. The origin of this receptor is a woman in her seventies in a cohort exposed to, infected with or recovered from COVID-19 (not recorded which). Sequencing used PBMCs or T cells enriched from blood (not recorded which). This chain links TRBV19 with TRBJ2-4, with 12 bases fitting TRBD2. Written as DNA, the CDR3 is TGTGCCAGTAGTATAAGGACTAGCGGGGCGGGGAACATTCAGTACTTC. This sequence encodes CASSIRTSGAGNIQYF.